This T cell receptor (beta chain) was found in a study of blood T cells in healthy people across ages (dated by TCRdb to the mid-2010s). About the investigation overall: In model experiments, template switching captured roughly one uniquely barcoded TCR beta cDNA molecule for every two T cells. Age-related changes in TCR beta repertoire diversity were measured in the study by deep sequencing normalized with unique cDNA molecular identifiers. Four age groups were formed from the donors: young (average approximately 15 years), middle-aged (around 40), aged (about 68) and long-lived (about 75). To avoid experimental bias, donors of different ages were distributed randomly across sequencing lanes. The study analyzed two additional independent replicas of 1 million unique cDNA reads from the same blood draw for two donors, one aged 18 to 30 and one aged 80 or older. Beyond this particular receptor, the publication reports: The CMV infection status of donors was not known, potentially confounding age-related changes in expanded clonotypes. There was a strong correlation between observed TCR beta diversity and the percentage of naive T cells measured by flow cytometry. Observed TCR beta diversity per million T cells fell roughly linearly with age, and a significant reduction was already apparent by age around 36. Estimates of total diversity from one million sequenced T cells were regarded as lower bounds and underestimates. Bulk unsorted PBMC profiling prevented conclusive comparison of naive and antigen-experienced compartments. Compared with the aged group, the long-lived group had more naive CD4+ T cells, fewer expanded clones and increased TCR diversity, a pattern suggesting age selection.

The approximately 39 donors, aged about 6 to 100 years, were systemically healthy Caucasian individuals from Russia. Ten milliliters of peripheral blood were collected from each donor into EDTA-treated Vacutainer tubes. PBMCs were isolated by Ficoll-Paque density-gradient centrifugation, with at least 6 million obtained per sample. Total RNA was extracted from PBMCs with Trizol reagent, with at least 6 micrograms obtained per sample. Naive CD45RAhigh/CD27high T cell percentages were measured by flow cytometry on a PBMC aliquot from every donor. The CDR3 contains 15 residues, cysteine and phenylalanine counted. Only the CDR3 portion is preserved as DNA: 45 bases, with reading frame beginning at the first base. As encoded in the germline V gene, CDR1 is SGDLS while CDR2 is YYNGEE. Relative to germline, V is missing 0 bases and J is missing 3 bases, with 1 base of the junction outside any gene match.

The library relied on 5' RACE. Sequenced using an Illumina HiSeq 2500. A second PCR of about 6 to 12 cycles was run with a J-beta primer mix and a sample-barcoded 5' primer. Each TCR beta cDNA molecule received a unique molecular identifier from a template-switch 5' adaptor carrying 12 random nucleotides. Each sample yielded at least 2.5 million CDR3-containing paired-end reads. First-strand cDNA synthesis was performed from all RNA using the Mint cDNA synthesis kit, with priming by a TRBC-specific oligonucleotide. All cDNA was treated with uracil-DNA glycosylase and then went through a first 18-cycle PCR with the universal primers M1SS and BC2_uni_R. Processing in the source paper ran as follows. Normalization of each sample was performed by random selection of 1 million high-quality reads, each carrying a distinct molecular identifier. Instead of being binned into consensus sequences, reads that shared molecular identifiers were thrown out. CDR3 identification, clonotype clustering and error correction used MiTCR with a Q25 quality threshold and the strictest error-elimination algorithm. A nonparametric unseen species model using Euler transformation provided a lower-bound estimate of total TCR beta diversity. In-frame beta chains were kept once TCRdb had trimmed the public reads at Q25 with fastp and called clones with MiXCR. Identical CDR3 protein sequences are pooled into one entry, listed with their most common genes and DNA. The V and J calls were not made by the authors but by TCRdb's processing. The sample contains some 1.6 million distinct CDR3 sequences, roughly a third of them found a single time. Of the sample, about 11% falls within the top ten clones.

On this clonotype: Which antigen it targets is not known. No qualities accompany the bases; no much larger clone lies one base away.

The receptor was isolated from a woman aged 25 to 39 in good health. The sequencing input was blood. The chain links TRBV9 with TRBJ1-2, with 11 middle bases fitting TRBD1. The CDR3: CASSVVGQGDYGYTF. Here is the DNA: TGTGCCAGCAGCGTAGTGGGACAGGGGGACTATGGCTACACCTTC.